This T cell receptor beta chain was sequenced in a study of T cell changes during pregnancy in multiple sclerosis. The V gene's germline CDR1 is LGHNA and CDR2 YNFKEQ. There are 18 residues in the CDR3. Trimming stripped 0 bases from V and 0 bases from J, with 12 bases between. The method was immunoSEQ multiplex PCR; TCRdb's version includes in-frame clones alone and lacks a portion of them. Counted here are around 66,000 clones, about 92% occurring once; the ten biggest clones make up 2.5% to 4%. This clonotype originated in a female donor in good health, enrolled as a control in a pregnancy study. Specimen: peripheral blood, collected in the first trimester of pregnancy. This rearrangement joins TRBV4-2 to TRBJ2-6, with D possibly being TRBD2 (5 bases). CDR3 DNA: TGTGCCAGCAGCCAAGATGGAGCGGTCCCCTCTGGGGCCAACGTCCTGACTTTC. It yields the protein CASSQDGAVPSGANVLTF.